The 21 T cell receptor beta chains presented below share a single source sample, sequenced in a study of PD-L1 blockade in urothelial cancer. As to time point: peripheral blood 6 weeks after treatment start. Using immunoSEQ multiplex PCR, the repertoire was profiled, and TCRdb retains in-frame clones only, with some absent. Among roughly 46,000 clones listed, 70% to 85% were seen once. The sequenced sample was PBMCs, obtained around atezolizumab (anti-PD-L1) treatment. The source of these receptors is a man over 45 with urothelial cancer.

The V call is TRBV13, the J call TRBJ2-1; 9 bases are shared with TRBD2. This CDR3 is 18 amino acids long. J gave up 3 bases and V 4 bases, and 13 bases lay outside the gene matches. Germline values: CDR1 PRHDT, CDR2 FYEKMQ (reference sequence). The CDR3 nucleotides read TGTGCCAGCAGCTCTATAGCGGGGGCCGAATCCGTCTACAATGAGCAGTTCTTC. The encoded protein is CASSSIAGAESVYNEQFF.

The V gene is TRBV27, the J gene TRBJ2-1; 7 bases align to TRBD1. CDR1 is MNHEY and CDR2 is SMNVEV in the germline V gene (reference sequence). The CDR3 runs to 15 residues. Trimming at V came to 9 bases and at J to 0 bases, leaving 8 bases not matched to a gene. The CDR3 bases are TGTGCCAGTAAACAGGGGATAATCTCCTACAATGAGCAGTTCTTC. Its protein product is CASKQGIISYNEQFF.

This chain joins TRBV7-2 and TRBJ2-1, with D tentatively TRBD1 (7 bases). The V and J ends lost 5 bases and 2 bases respectively, with 16 bases between them. Germline-derived CDR1 and CDR2 are SGHTA and FQGNSA. The CDR3 has 16 amino acids. CDR3 nucleotides: TGTGCCAGCAGCCAAGGGGGCGGGACCACCTACAATGAGCAGTTCTTC. This translates into CASSQGGGTTYNEQFF.

This clone appeared once. The CDR3 DNA is TGTGCCAGCAGTTTGCCGGGACTAGCCTACAATGAGCAGTTCTTC. Amino acid sequence: CASSLPGLAYNEQFF. The rearrangement uses TRBV6-5 and TRBJ2-1; the match to TRBD2 covers 8 bases. V lost 4 bases, J lost 2 bases, and 4 bases stayed unmatched. CDR1 and CDR2 from the germline V gene are MNHEY and SVGAGI. The CDR3 is 15 residues long.

The gene calls are TRBV5-4 and TRBJ2-5; 14 bases match TRBD2. CDR3 size: 16 residues. Losses at the gene ends were 3 bases for V and 5 bases for J; bases not matched to a gene: 6. Germline V gives CDR1 SGHNT, CDR2 YYREEE (reference sequence). The CDR3 DNA follows: TGTGCCAGCAGCTCAGGGACTAGCGGGAGAACTGAGACCCAGTACTTC. This sequence encodes CASSSGTSGRTETQYF.

The rearrangement links TRBV29-1 to TRBJ1-1; no clear D gene. This CDR3 contains 11 residues. The germline V gene encodes CDR1 SQVTM and CDR2 ANQGSEA. V was shortened by 3 bases and J by 1 base, with 3 bases between the two germline ends. The CDR3: CSVEANTEAFF. The CDR3 DNA reads TGCAGCGTTGAGGCGAACACTGAAGCTTTCTTT.

The CDR3 coding sequence is TGTGCTAGTGTACGGGGGGGAGTCTACAATGAGCAGTTCTTC. Encoded protein: CASVRGGVYNEQFF. The gene calls are TRBV12-5 and TRBJ2-1; the match to TRBD2 covers 8 bases. Trimming removed 7 bases from V and 3 bases from J; junction bases left unmatched: 5. Germline CDR1 reads LGHNT; CDR2 reads FRNRAP. The CDR3 runs to 14 residues.

The chain recombines TRBV27 with TRBJ2-1, with 8 bases identical to TRBD2. The CDR3 contains 17 residues. V shed 5 bases and J 4 bases; nucleotides not matched to a gene: 13. The germline V gene has CDR1 MNHEY and CDR2 SMNVEV (reference sequence). In DNA, the CDR3 is TGTGCCAGCAGTACAGGACTAGCCCTAGCGGATTACAATGAGCAGTTCTTC. Its protein is CASSTGLALADYNEQFF.

The V and J genes are TRBV7-9 and TRBJ2-2, with D possibly matching TRBD2 (5 bases). V was pared by 5 bases and J by 3 bases, with 16 bases between. CDR1 and CDR2 from the germline V gene are SEHNR and FQNEAQ (reference sequence). The CDR3 length is 16 residues. CDR3 sequence: CASSKRRGRDTGELFF. As DNA, the CDR3 is TGTGCCAGCAGCAAAAGACGGGGTCGAGACACCGGGGAGCTGTTTTTT.

The chain uses TRBV28 and TRBJ2-7, with 7 bases fitting TRBD1. The CDR3 runs to 14 residues. Unmatched junction bases numbered 8, after V lost 6 bases and J lost 3 bases. The germline V gene has CDR1 MDHEN and CDR2 SYDVKM. As DNA, the CDR3 is TGTGCCAGCAGAAGGGACAGCGTAATCTACGAGCAGTACTTC. Its translation: CASRRDSVIYEQYF.

The chain is built from TRBV6-4 and TRBJ2-7; the D gene is possibly TRBD1 (5 bases). V lost 3 bases to trimming and J lost 3 bases, with 15 bases between them. The length of the CDR3 is 15 residues. Germline CDR1 is MRHNA and CDR2 is SNTAGT. The CDR3 nucleotides read TGTGCCAGCAGTGAGGGGCCCAGGGAACGCTACGAGCAGTACTTC. This gives the protein CASSEGPRERYEQYF.

The J gene is TRBJ2-3, the V gene TRBV5-8, with 12 bases that match TRBD1. The CDR3 runs 15 residues. Looked up from germline, CDR1 is SGHTS and CDR2 is YDEGEE. V shed 4 bases, J shed 3 bases, and the junction held 3 bases outside the gene matches. The CDR3 DNA is TGTGCCAGCAGCAAGGGACAGGGGGCTACAGATACGCAGTATTTT. Its protein product is CASSKGQGATDTQYF.

This chain connects TRBV13 to TRBJ2-7; weak D call: TRBD1 (6 bases). V dropped 5 bases and J dropped 3 bases, with 17 bases sitting between them. There are 15 residues in the CDR3. The germline gives CDR1 PRHDT, CDR2 FYEKMQ (reference sequence). The CDR3, as DNA: TGTGCCAGCAGCCCCGTCTGGGACAACCACTACGAGCAGTACTTC. Residues: CASSPVWDNHYEQYF.

This sequence joins TRBV6-1 and TRBJ2-7; TRBD1 might be the D (5 bases). Trimming cost V 7 bases and J 2 bases, with 18 bases left between them. The germline CDR1 and CDR2 sequences are MNHNS and SASEGT. There are 15 residues in the CDR3. DNA of the CDR3: TGTGCCAGCAACAGAGACCCGGACATCACCTACGAGCAGTACTTC. Amino acids: CASNRDPDITYEQYF.

This clone has a handful of counts. The chain's CDR3 is CASSLVGVGGQVYEQYF. CDR3 DNA sequence: TGTGCCAGCAGCTTAGTCGGTGTGGGGGGACAGGTCTACGAGCAGTACTTC. The chain recombines TRBV7-8 with TRBJ2-7, with 8 bases identical to TRBD1. Per the germline V gene, CDR1 is SGHVS and CDR2 is FQNEAQ. This CDR3 spans 17 amino acids. The V segment lost 1 base and the J segment 3 bases; nucleotides outside the gene matches: 11. Based on the CDR3 plus reference TRBV7-8 and TRBJ2-7, the full variable domain is GAGVSQSPRYKVAKRGQDVALRCDPISGHVSLFWYQQALGQGPEFLTYFQNEAQLDKSGLPSDRFFAERPEGSVSTLKIQRTQQEDSAVYLCASSLVGVGGQVYEQYFGPGTRLTVT.

This clone was seen a single time. The gene calls are TRBV30 and TRBJ1-3, with D perhaps TRBD1 (6 bases). The germline CDR1 and CDR2 sequences are GTSNPN and SVGIG (reference sequence). CDR3 length: 15 residues. Trimming took off 1 base at V and 0 bases at J, with 10 bases between the two ends. Here the CDR3 DNA reads TGTGCCTGGAGTGGGGACACAGTCTCTGGAAACACCATATATTTT. The encoded protein is CAWSGDTVSGNTIYF.

This chain uses TRBV27 with TRBJ2-1; 13 positions match TRBD2. This CDR3 is 21 amino acids long. With 0 bases clipped from V and 9 bases from J, the junction kept 20 bases outside the gene matches. Germline-derived CDR1 and CDR2 are MNHEY and SMNVEV (reference sequence). The CDR3, as DNA: TGTGCCAGCAGTTTATCTGCTAGGGGCCTGGTTCGGACTAGCGGGAGCGGTGAGCAGTTCTTC. It yields the protein CASSLSARGLVRTSGSGEQFF.

The CDR3 nucleotides read TGTGCCAGCAGCTTAGACGTCAGGCCTCCTAACTATGGCTACACCTTC. As protein: CASSLDVRPPNYGYTF. The chain recombines TRBV7-8 with TRBJ1-2; D is unresolved. Germline V gene sequence: CDR1 SGHVS, CDR2 FQNEAQ. CDR3 length equals 16 residues. Trimming removed 1 base from V and 0 bases from J, with 12 bases in between.

The rearrangement uses TRBV25-1 and TRBJ2-7, with D perhaps matching TRBD1 (6 bases). Trimming took off 1 base at V and 4 bases at J, with 20 bases between the two ends. The CDR3 contains 17 residues. Germline assignment: CDR1 MGHDK and CDR2 SYGVNS. This CDR3 is CASSEFSGQPRGYEQYF. In nucleotides, the CDR3 is TGTGCCAGCAGTGAATTCTCAGGACAGCCGCGCGGTTACGAGCAGTACTTC.

J is TRBJ2-7 and V is TRBV28; D possibly corresponds to TRBD2 (5 bases). The CDR3 spans 12 residues. Trimming took 1 base from V and 9 from J, leaving 10 bases between them. Germline V gives CDR1 MDHEN, CDR2 SYDVKM. CDR3 protein: CASSLLVEGQYF. The CDR3 coding sequence is TGTGCCAGCAGTTTATTGGTAGAGGGGCAGTACTTC.

The chain employs TRBV5-6 and TRBJ1-1; D not certain. Trimming took off 0 bases at V and 0 bases at J, with 9 bases between the two ends. The CDR3 has 15 residues. CDR1 and CDR2 from the germline V gene are SGHDT and YYEEEE. The CDR3 nucleotides are TGTGCCAGCAGCTTGGACAGATACATGAACACTGAAGCTTTCTTT. It translates to CASSLDRYMNTEAFF.